The entry below describes one T cell receptor (beta chain). What it recognizes is unknown. These data come from a study of T cell responses to AZD1222 COVID-19 vaccine. Whole-study findings and limits: A reported finding is that nearly half of spike-specific TCRs target unmutated variant regions. It was only after the peak T cell response that any repertoires were sampled. Donors were largely white British and mainly female; clonal diversity was possibly underestimated.

This table comes from immunoSEQ multiplex PCR, and its TCRdb copy is limited to in-frame clones, with some not included. The profile covers roughly 150,000 clones, with around 85% appearing a single time and approximately 6.6% taken by the ten largest. From germline, CDR1 is SNHLY and CDR2 FYNNEI. V lost 5 bases and J lost 3, with 14 bases in between. The CDR3 spans 15 residues. Material: peripheral blood, obtained after recovery from COVID-19. The clonotype was recovered from an adult who had recovered from COVID-19. This chain links TRBV2 with TRBJ1-5, with D maybe TRBD1 (5 bases). This chain's CDR3 is CASSLGLLNNQPQHF. In DNA form, the CDR3 reads TGTGCCAGCAGTTTGGGACTGCTAAACAATCAGCCCCAGCATTTT. Based on the CDR3 plus reference TRBV2 and TRBJ1-5, the full variable domain is EPEVTQTPSHQVTQMGQEVILRCVPISNHLYFYWYRQILGQKVEFLVSFYNNEISEKSEIFDDQFSVERPDGSNFTLKIRSTKLEDSAMYFCASSLGLLNNQPQHFGDGTRLSIL.